This is a list of T cell receptor beta chains from one sample in a study of CD8+ T cells in alopecia areata. The assay was immunoSEQ multiplex PCR, and TCRdb's table has in-frame clones only and misses some. The table has more than 95,000 clones, 58% seen once. Sequenced here: CD8+ T cells sorted from blood, sampled at week 4, from a patient treated with tofacitinib. The source of these receptors is a human donor with alopecia areata. Each CDR3 is given with its conserved first and last residue. Fields, in order: V gene, J gene, CDR3 protein.

v_call: TRBV10-3
j_call: TRBJ2-7
cdr3_aa: CATNQGSDSYEQYF

v_call: TRBV14
j_call: TRBJ2-3
cdr3_aa: CASSHSSYTQYF

v_call: TRBV7-9
j_call: TRBJ2-3
cdr3_aa: CASSSGTSVGGTTDTQYF

v_call: TRBV4-1
j_call: TRBJ1-2
cdr3_aa: CASSQVGRTNYGYTF

v_call: TRBV27
j_call: TRBJ2-3
cdr3_aa: CASSSPGTSGTDTQYF

v_call: TRBV5-4
j_call: TRBJ2-7
cdr3_aa: CASSLDRVVYEQYF

v_call: TRBV29-1
j_call: TRBJ1-2
cdr3_aa: CSVEETYGYTF

v_call: TRBV27
j_call: TRBJ2-3
cdr3_aa: CASTRLGDASSTDTQYF

v_call: TRBV13
j_call: TRBJ2-3
cdr3_aa: CASSSSGTTSTDTQYF

v_call: TRBV5-4
j_call: TRBJ2-7
cdr3_aa: CASSLGTEQYF

v_call: TRBV7-9
j_call: TRBJ2-7
cdr3_aa: CASSFRDRPYEQYF

v_call: TRBV14
j_call: TRBJ2-1
cdr3_aa: CASSQGYSPIYNEQFF

v_call: TRBV27
j_call: TRBJ2-3
cdr3_aa: CASSSRTDTQYF

v_call: TRBV4-1
j_call: .
cdr3_aa: CASSQGWESYEQYF

v_call: TRBV27
j_call: TRBJ2-3
cdr3_aa: CASSLSSPSTDTQYF

v_call: TRBV4-3
j_call: TRBJ1-1
cdr3_aa: CASSQDWTPLNPNTEAFF

v_call: TRBV29-1
j_call: TRBJ2-2
cdr3_aa: CSGAGQFPTGELFF

v_call: TRBV2
j_call: TRBJ2-1
cdr3_aa: CASSAPVGTARDEQFF

v_call: TRBV30
j_call: TRBJ2-2
cdr3_aa: CAWTSGTGELFF

v_call: TRBV11-2
j_call: TRBJ1-5
cdr3_aa: CASSMSNQPQHF

v_call: TRBV30
j_call: TRBJ2-5
cdr3_aa: CAWSVSGVGETQYF

v_call: TRBV6-5
j_call: TRBJ2-7
cdr3_aa: CASSYSWGDNEQYF

v_call: TRBV11-1
j_call: TRBJ2-3
cdr3_aa: CASTRRIGRTSTDTQYF

v_call: TRBV29-1
j_call: TRBJ2-2
cdr3_aa: CSAYGTGDTGELFF

v_call: TRBV6-5
j_call: TRBJ2-2
cdr3_aa: CASRRLINGELFF

v_call: TRBV7-2
j_call: TRBJ1-3
cdr3_aa: CASSSAWDSGNTIYF

v_call: TRBV29-1
j_call: TRBJ1-5
cdr3_aa: CSVEGQGDQPQHF

v_call: TRBV29-1
j_call: TRBJ2-7
cdr3_aa: CSAGGQVHKSYEQYF

v_call: TRBV30
j_call: TRBJ2-2
cdr3_aa: CAWSDQRAQLFF

v_call: TRBV29-1
j_call: TRBJ2-2
cdr3_aa: CSGLAEDTGELFF

v_call: TRBV29-1
j_call: TRBJ2-4
cdr3_aa: CSVEANKNIQYF

v_call: TRBV27
j_call: TRBJ1-5
cdr3_aa: CASSLAAVNQPQHF

v_call: TRBV6-6
j_call: TRBJ2-7
cdr3_aa: CASGQGHSYEQYF

v_call: TRBV5-1
j_call: TRBJ2-3
cdr3_aa: CASSVGLRDTQYF

v_call: TRBV27
j_call: TRBJ2-7
cdr3_aa: CASSGTDSPYEQYF

v_call: TRBV30
j_call: TRBJ2-7
cdr3_aa: CAWKSPGTAYEQYF

v_call: TRBV23-1
j_call: TRBJ1-2
cdr3_aa: CASSQSCLDYGYTF

v_call: TRBV7-9
j_call: TRBJ1-2
cdr3_aa: CASSPRQGANYGYTF

v_call: TRBV27
j_call: TRBJ2-7
cdr3_aa: CASSFGTGGQGEQYF

v_call: TRBV5-1
j_call: TRBJ2-7
cdr3_aa: CASSLVGGDYEQYF

v_call: TRBV10-3
j_call: TRBJ2-5
cdr3_aa: CAISDTGEPQETQYF

v_call: TRBV10-3
j_call: TRBJ2-7
cdr3_aa: CAISQDSTYEQYF

v_call: TRBV14
j_call: TRBJ1-1
cdr3_aa: CASSFRDRETEAFF

v_call: TRBV4-3
j_call: TRBJ1-5
cdr3_aa: CASSQDRTGETPQHF

v_call: TRBV5-1
j_call: TRBJ1-3
cdr3_aa: CASSHWRGERNTIYF

v_call: TRBV7-7
j_call: TRBJ2-5
cdr3_aa: CASSLGLPTAEETQYF

v_call: TRBV27
j_call: TRBJ2-7
cdr3_aa: CASSGGTYEQYF

v_call: TRBV27
j_call: TRBJ2-3
cdr3_aa: CASSGGPPDTQYF

v_call: TRBV15
j_call: TRBJ1-3
cdr3_aa: CATSREDNPSGNTIYF

v_call: TRBV30
j_call: TRBJ1-5
cdr3_aa: CAYMEAGGYSNQPQHF